These 17 T cell receptor beta chains share one sample of origin, sequenced in a study of T-cell reconstitution after alpha-beta-depleted transplantation in children. A library of TCRbeta sequences, prepared with unique molecular identifiers, was generated. MiXCR, run by TCRdb on the PCR reads, gives a single entry per CDR3 protein. The sample includes hundreds of thousands of distinct CDR3 sequences, approximately 16% of them seen just once. Source: PBMCs from the stem cell graft donor, taken from the stem cell graft. These receptors were collected from a human donor who donated a stem cell graft to a child with acute myeloid leukemia.

This clonotype has at least ten counts. The chain couples TRBV20-1 to TRBJ2-7; D uncertain. This CDR3 comprises 17 residues. The germline V gene has CDR1 DFQATT and CDR2 SNEGSKA (reference sequence). V was shortened by 1 base and J by 4 bases, with 23 bases between the two germline ends. This CDR3 is CSARGKQYGSNSYEQYF. As DNA, the CDR3 is TGCAGTGCTAGAGGAAAGCAGTACGGGTCCAACTCGTACGAGCAGTACTTC.

This clonotype showed up many times. The V gene is TRBV6-5, the J gene TRBJ1-2, with TRBD1 as a possible D gene (5 bases). Germline-derived CDR1 and CDR2 are MNHEY and SVGAGI. V lost 6 bases, J lost 4 bases, and 18 bases lay in between. This CDR3 contains 15 residues. The CDR3 DNA reads TGTGCCAGCAGATCCGGGGGGTCGGGCCCCTATGGCTACACCTTC. Translated, it gives CASRSGGSGPYGYTF.

The chain has TRBV12-3 or TRBV12-4 and TRBJ2-1; D is unclear. V shed 5 bases and J shed 4 bases, with 12 bases lying between them. The CDR3 covers 14 residues. Here the CDR3 reads CASSPLERYNEQFF. The CDR3 nucleotides are TGTGCCAGCAGTCCTTTAGAAAGGTACAATGAGCAGTTCTTC.

This clonotype was seen only a few times. This rearrangement joins TRBV7-2 to TRBJ1-3, with D uncertain. The germline V and J ends were trimmed by 5 bases and 6 bases, with 11 bases remaining between them. Per the germline V gene, CDR1 is SGHTA and CDR2 is FQGNSA. CDR3 length: 13 residues. CDR3 sequence: CASSPGRENTIYF. The CDR3 DNA reads as TGTGCCAGCAGCCCTGGTCGTGAAAACACCATATATTTT. Full variable domain (remainder filled in from reference TRBV7-2 and TRBJ1-3): GAGVSQSPSNKVTEKGKDVELRCDPISGHTALYWYRQSLGQGLEFLIYFQGNSAPDKSGLPSDRFSAERTGGSVSTLTIQRTQQEDSAVYLCASSPGRENTIYFGEGSWLTVV.

This clonotype was observed a few times. This chain's CDR3 is CASSLRSGMGTEAFF. The CDR3 DNA sequence: TGTGCCAGCAGCTTAAGGTCAGGAATGGGCACTGAAGCTTTCTTT. This rearrangement joins TRBV7-2 to TRBJ1-1, with unresolved D. From germline, CDR1 is SGHTA and CDR2 FQGNSA. This CDR3 is built from 15 residues. With 2 bases removed from V and 4 bases from J, the gap between germline ends came to 14 bases.

The table lists this clonotype with a few counts. The chain uses TRBV4-3 and TRBJ2-3, with D perhaps TRBD2 (6 bases). CDR1 is LGHNA and CDR2 is YSLEER in the germline V gene. The CDR3 is 15 residues long. Trimming left V 0 bases short and J 3 bases short, with 10 bases between. CDR3 DNA sequence: TGCGCCAGCAGCCAAGATTACGGGGGTACAGATACGCAGTATTTT. Its protein product is CASSQDYGGTDTQYF.

About this clonotype itself: One end of the junction does not line up with germline, which may come from a read error. The V call is TRBV12-3 or TRBV12-4, the J call TRBJ1-5, with D uncertain. This CDR3 spans 19 amino acids. The CDR3 here is CTSSFSGMPSRYSNQPQHF. CDR3 bases: TGTACCAGCAGTTTCTCGGGGATGCCTTCAAGATATAGCAATCAGCCCCAGCATTTT.

V gene TRBV18 combines with J gene TRBJ2-1; the match to TRBD2 covers 14 bases. The CDR3 consists of 20 residues. Per germline, CDR1 KGHSH and CDR2 LQKENI. J was trimmed by 4 bases and V by 5 bases; bases with no gene match: 16. The CDR3 DNA reads as TGTGCCAGCTCAACCCTCCCTCTCGGACTAGCGGGGGGTCCTTACAATGAGCAGTTCTTC. Its translation is CASSTLPLGLAGGPYNEQFF.

This clonotype was counted many times. The CDR3: CSAKVQEPSSYNEQFF. The DNA for the CDR3 is TGCAGTGCTAAAGTCCAGGAACCTAGCTCCTACAATGAGCAGTTCTTC. V and J are TRBV20-1 and TRBJ2-1; D gene unclear. CDR3 size: 16 residues. Germline assignment: CDR1 DFQATT and CDR2 SNEGSKA (reference sequence). Trimming shortened V by 4 bases and J by 0 bases, and 16 bases separated the two germline ends.

This clonotype appeared many times. The CDR3 DNA sequence: TGCGCCAGCAGCCAAGATCGCGCGATGGATACGCAGTATTTT. As protein: CASSQDRAMDTQYF. The chain joins TRBV4-3 to TRBJ2-3; D ambiguous. CDR3 length: 14 residues. The germline V gene encodes CDR1 LGHNA and CDR2 YSLEER. V was trimmed by 0 bases and J by 6 bases, leaving 10 bases between them.

In this sample, this clonotype turned up a few times. J is TRBJ2-1 and V is TRBV9, with a weak D call TRBD2 (5 bases). Germline lookup yields CDR1 SGDLS and CDR2 YYNGEE. Trimming pared 4 bases from V and 7 bases from J, leaving 12 bases between. This CDR3 region has 13 residues. The CDR3 region has the DNA TGTGCCAGCAGCTTGGACTTAAGTAATGAGCAGTTCTTC. It encodes CASSLDLSNEQFF.

This clonotype has at least ten counts. The chain has TRBV12-3 or TRBV12-4 and TRBJ2-1; D is unresolved. This CDR3 has 15 residues. Trimming removed 4 bases from V and 1 base from J, with 11 bases in between. CDR3 region: CASSSGFASYNEQFF. The CDR3, as DNA: TGTGCCAGCAGTTCAGGATTTGCGTCCTACAATGAGCAGTTCTTC.

This clonotype came up a few times. This sequence joins TRBV12-3 or TRBV12-4 and TRBJ2-5; D remains ambiguous. This CDR3 has 14 residues. Trimming stripped 8 bases from V and 3 bases from J, with 16 bases between. In DNA form, the CDR3 reads TGTGCCAGCGGCTACAGAAGGGTGGAAGAGACCCAGTACTTC. It encodes CASGYRRVEETQYF.

V usage is TRBV25-1 and J usage is TRBJ2-3; 11 bases line up with TRBD2. V was clipped by 7 bases and J by 2 bases; unmatched bases: 8. The CDR3 extends over 16 amino acids. The germline gives CDR1 MGHDK, CDR2 SYGVNS. The CDR3 reads CASMAGTSGDTDTQYF. CDR3 nucleotides: TGTGCCAGCATGGCCGGGACTAGCGGAGACACAGATACGCAGTATTTT.

The chain is built from TRBV5-7 and TRBJ1-1; TRBD1 agrees at 12 bases. TRBV5-7 is annotated as an ORF whose role is uncertain. J was trimmed by 11 bases and V by 3 bases; bases with no gene match: 14. This CDR3 spans 16 amino acids. The CDR3 region has the DNA TGTGCCAGCAGCTGGAGGGACAGGGGGCGACGGGGCATTGCTTTCTTT. Amino acids: CASSWRDRGRRGIAFF.

This clonotype was detected only a few times. The CDR3 protein is CASSAGGSGNQPQHF. In DNA form, the CDR3 reads TGTGCCAGCAGCGCCGGGGGGAGCGGCAATCAGCCCCAGCATTTT. The rearrangement joins TRBV9 to TRBJ1-5; a possible D gene is TRBD1 (5 bases). V was cut by 3 bases and J by 2 bases, with 12 bases left in between. The CDR3 consists of 15 residues. CDR1 and CDR2 (germline): SGDLS, YYNGEE.

This clonotype was seen more than once but under ten times. The V gene is TRBV7-9, the J gene TRBJ2-2; TRBD2 might be the D (6 bases). The CDR3 totals 14 residues. With 6 bases removed from V and 4 bases from J, the gap between germline ends came to 12 bases. Germline CDR1 SEHNR, CDR2 FQNEAQ (reference sequence). The CDR3 region has the DNA TGTGCCAGCAGTTGGGAGGCACTCACCGGGGAGCTGTTTTTT. Residues: CASSWEALTGELFF.